This entry concerns a single TCR beta chain. The sample is drawn from a study of response to subunit inactivated influenza vaccine. With V trimmed by 4 bases and J by 4 bases, 10 bases remained unmatched. Germline CDR1 is SGHRS and CDR2 is YFSETQ. This CDR3 has 16 amino acids. TCRdb analysed the RT-PCR reads with MiXCR anew, one entry per CDR3 protein. The sample has more than 550,000 distinct CDR3 sequences, approximately 10% seen once. This sample also belongs to another study, concerning T cells expressing NK-cell markers. This second report adds: The cDNA for TCR beta came from 5'RACE template switching with UMIs. The authors derived TCR beta repertoires from sorted CD3+CD56+NKG2C+, CD3+CD56+NKG2C- and CD3+CD56-NKG2C+ T cells. The contribution of dominant NKG2C+ clonotypes to CD8+ T cells in roughly 6 donors was roughly 1.0-8%. These clonotypes additionally ranked first within the CD3+CD56-NKG2C+ fraction of a few donors.

This clonotype originated in a middle-aged man who received an inactivated influenza vaccine. The V and J genes are TRBV5-1 and TRBJ1-4, with 7 bases that match TRBD1. The specimen was PBMCs from blood, collected on the day of vaccination. The CDR3 DNA sequence: TGCGCCAGCAGCCGTACAGGGGCGACCTATAATGAAAAACTGTTTTTT. Translating gives CASSRTGATYNEKLFF. Full variable domain (missing parts from reference TRBV5-1 and TRBJ1-4): KAGVTQTPRYLIKTRGQQVTLSCSPISGHRSVSWYQQTPGQGLQFLFEYFSETQRNKGNFPGRFSGRQFSNSRSEMNVSTLELGDSALYLCASSRTGATYNEKLFFGSGTQLSVL.